A single sample is the source of the 20 T cell receptor beta chains below, sequenced in a study of CD8+ T cells in alopecia areata. Reverse transcribed after extraction, RNA yielded cDNA as the sequencing template. Generated by immunoSEQ multiplex PCR, the TCRdb table keeps only in-frame clones and is missing some. The sample lists roughly 220,000 clones, approximately 65% occurring once. Treatment given: oral pan-JAK inhibitor, 5-10 mg twice daily. Material: CD4+ T cells sorted from blood, obtained between weeks 44 and 45, from a patient treated with tofacitinib. The receptors stem from a human donor with alopecia areata.

The V gene is TRBV20-1, the J gene TRBJ1-2, with D possibly TRBD1 on 5 matching bases. Trimming took 5 bases from V and 2 from J, leaving 6 bases between them. From germline, CDR1 is DFQATT and CDR2 SNEGSKA (reference sequence). The CDR3 has 11 residues. The CDR3 nucleotides read TGCAGTGCTCCAGGGAACTATGGCTACACCTTC. Its translation is CSAPGNYGYTF.

The sample holds many counts of this clone. This chain connects TRBV9 to TRBJ1-5, with TRBD1 identical over 7 bases. This CDR3 is built from 15 residues. The V gene end was trimmed by 0 bases and the J gene end by 6 bases; junction bases not matched to a gene: 6. Germline assignment: CDR1 SGDLS and CDR2 YYNGEE. The CDR3 region is CASSVGAGDSQPQHF. CDR3 bases: TGTGCCAGCAGCGTAGGGGCGGGGGACAGTCAGCCCCAGCATTTT.

This sequence joins TRBV30 and TRBJ2-3; D call uncertain. This CDR3 region has 14 residues. Trimming left V 4 bases short and J 1 base short, with 12 bases between. Germline V gene lookup returns CDR1 GTSNPN and CDR2 SVGIG (reference sequence). The CDR3 loop reads CAWNGLGGTDTQYF. The CDR3 DNA sequence: TGTGCCTGGAATGGTCTAGGAGGCACAGATACGCAGTATTTT.

The gene calls are TRBV18 and TRBJ1-1; unclear D gene. The V end lost 6 bases, the J end lost 1 base, and 18 bases lay between the germline ends. Germline loops: CDR1 KGHSH, CDR2 LQKENI. The CDR3 has 16 residues. For the CDR3, the DNA is TGTGCCAGCTCCCCCACTTCCGCCGCCCCGAACACTGAAGCTTTCTTT. Protein: CASSPTSAAPNTEAFF.

This clone showed up just a few times. The chain recombines TRBV7-2 with TRBJ1-5; tentative D call: TRBD1 (6 bases). Germline CDR1 is SGHTA and CDR2 is FQGNSA. The CDR3 sequence is 15 residues long. The V and J ends lost 1 base and 6 bases respectively, with 13 bases between them. DNA for the CDR3: TGTGCCAGCAGCTTAGGCAGGGGTATGGGTCAGCCCCAGCATTTT. As protein: CASSLGRGMGQPQHF.

In regard to this clone: The junction shows a germline mismatch at one end, possibly a read error. This rearrangement joins TRBV30 to TRBJ2-1; 7 bases are shared with TRBD2. CDR1 is GTSNPN and CDR2 is SVGIG in the germline V gene (reference sequence). This CDR3 contains 12 residues. CDR3 sequence reads: CAWSHGTPGRVF. CDR3 DNA: TGTGCCTGGAGCCACGGGACTCCGGGGAGGGTCTTC.

The gene calls are TRBV5-1 and TRBJ1-2, with 12 bases fitting TRBD1. Germline loops: CDR1 SGHRS, CDR2 YFSETQ. CDR3 length: 14 residues. The junction had 3 bases not matched to a gene; V was cut back by 3 bases and J by 6 bases. CDR3 protein: CASSSGTGGDGYTF. CDR3 bases: TGCGCCAGCAGCTCGGGGACAGGGGGCGATGGCTACACCTTC.

In this sample, this clone turned up a few times. The V gene is TRBV5-1, the J gene TRBJ2-3, with D perhaps given as TRBD1 or TRBD2 (5 bases each). CDR1 SGHRS and CDR2 YFSETQ come from the germline V gene. The CDR3 spans 13 residues. V was shortened by 4 bases and J by 6 bases, with 12 bases between the two germline ends. CDR3 residues: CASSTPGTDTQYF. CDR3 in DNA: TGCGCCAGCAGCACCCCGGGGACGGATACGCAGTATTTT.

The chain employs TRBV7-6 and TRBJ1-3, with 7 bases aligning to TRBD1. V dropped 4 bases and J dropped 8; count of bases not matched to a gene: 14. There are 16 residues in the CDR3. CDR1 is SGHVS and CDR2 is FNYEAQ in the germline V gene. The CDR3: CASSSGPGLGTDTIYF. The CDR3 nucleotides are TGTGCCAGCAGCTCCGGACCGGGCCTTGGGACAGACACCATATATTTT. The whole variable domain, remainder taken from reference TRBV7-6 and TRBJ1-3, is GAGVSQSPRYKVTKRGQDVALRCDPISGHVSLYWYRQALGQGPEFLTYFNYEAQQDKSGLPNDRFSAERPEGSISTLTIQRTEQRDSAMYRCASSSGPGLGTDTIYFGEGSWLTVV.

This clone has just a few counts. The chain is built from TRBV29-1 and TRBJ2-5; D not certain. The germline CDR1 and CDR2 sequences are SQVTM and ANQGSEA. The germline V and J ends were trimmed by 6 bases and 7 bases, with 18 bases remaining between them. This CDR3 has 13 amino acids. Here the CDR3 DNA reads TGCAGCGTCCCGGTACGCGATGCTTGGACCCAGTACTTC. Amino acid sequence: CSVPVRDAWTQYF.

This clone has just a few counts. V gene TRBV29-1 combines with J gene TRBJ1-1; D unclear. V was clipped by 4 bases and J by 0 bases, with 9 bases between them. The CDR3 loop spans 13 amino acids. Germline V gene data show CDR1 as SQVTM and CDR2 as ANQGSEA. The CDR3, as DNA: TGCAGCGTTGTGCTACGCCTGAACACTGAAGCTTTCTTT. It encodes CSVVLRLNTEAFF.

The rearrangement joins TRBV30 to TRBJ1-3; tentatively, D is TRBD1 (5 bases). The CDR3 sequence is 15 residues long. The ends were cut back, 7 bases at V and 0 bases at J, with 16 bases in the middle. The germline CDR1 and CDR2 sequences are GTSNPN and SVGIG (reference sequence). The CDR3 DNA follows: TGTGCCTCCCGAGCAGGACATGTCTCTGGAAACACCATATATTTT. Its translation: CASRAGHVSGNTIYF.

A word on this clone: This sample also contains other DNA sequences that code for the same CDR3. The chain joins TRBV20-1 to TRBJ2-5; D is undetermined. Germline V lookup: CDR1 DFQATT, CDR2 SNEGSKA (reference sequence). Trimming left V 4 bases short and J 3 bases short, with 3 bases between. The CDR3 consists of 10 residues. Here the CDR3 reads CSANKETQYF. The CDR3 DNA is TGCAGTGCTAATAAAGAGACCCAGTACTTC.

The chain carries TRBV15 and TRBJ1-3; D is unresolved. Germline V gives CDR1 LNHNV, CDR2 YYDKDF (reference sequence). This CDR3 has 18 residues. V was cut by 0 bases and J by 0 bases, with 15 bases left in between. The CDR3 DNA is TGTGCCACCAGCAGAGATATGGTGGCAGCCGACTCTGGAAACACCATATATTTT. Translating it yields CATSRDMVAADSGNTIYF.

The rearrangement uses TRBV5-6 and TRBJ1-2, with D possibly being TRBD1 (5 bases). Trimming left V 2 bases short and J 8 bases short, with 19 bases between. The CDR3 has 15 residues. Germline CDR1 and CDR2: SGHDT and YYEEEE. For the CDR3, the DNA is TGTGCCAGCAGCTTAAGGGACCGTACCTCGAGGGGCTACACCTTC. Its protein product is CASSLRDRTSRGYTF.

The chain combines TRBV4-3 with TRBJ2-2; D is perhaps TRBD2 (5 bases). Deletions cut 5 bases from V and 4 bases from J, with 11 bases between. Germline loops: CDR1 LGHNA, CDR2 YSLEER. This CDR3 comprises 14 residues. Here the CDR3 DNA reads TGCGCCAGCAGCAAGGATCGGGGCACCGGGGAGCTGTTTTTT. Translated, it gives CASSKDRGTGELFF.

This clone was recorded a few times. This rearrangement joins TRBV7-2 to TRBJ2-6; TRBD1 might be the D (5 bases). CDR3 length equals 18 residues. CDR1 is SGHTA and CDR2 is FQGNSA in the germline V gene. V was clipped by 2 bases and J by 0 bases, with 14 bases between them. CDR3 sequence: CASSLMRQGLSGANVLTF. CDR3 bases: TGTGCCAGCAGCTTAATGAGGCAGGGCCTCTCTGGGGCCAACGTCCTGACTTTC.

This clone was counted only a few times. J is TRBJ1-1 and V is TRBV14; no reliable D call. Trimming pared 0 bases from V and 2 bases from J, leaving 7 bases between. Germline lookup yields CDR1 SGHDN and CDR2 FVKESK. CDR3 length: 14 amino acids. CDR3 nucleotide sequence: TGTGCCAGCAGCCAAGAGACGGGAAACACTGAAGCTTTCTTT. Protein sequence: CASSQETGNTEAFF.

The genes are TRBV9 and TRBJ2-1; a possible D gene is TRBD2 (5 bases). V was trimmed by 3 bases and J by 10 bases, leaving 8 bases between them. The CDR3 contains 11 residues. CDR1 is SGDLS and CDR2 is YYNGEE in the germline V gene. The CDR3 region has the DNA TGTGCCAGCAGCGCCGACTACGAGCAGTTCTTC. The encoded protein is CASSADYEQFF.

The chain combines TRBV2 with TRBJ1-4, with 9 bases lining up with TRBD1. Losses at the gene ends were 6 bases for V and 8 bases for J; bases not matched to a gene: 7. Germline lookup yields CDR1 SNHLY and CDR2 FYNNEI. The CDR3 contains 14 residues. CDR3 nucleotides: TGTGCCAGCAGGCGGGGACAGGGAGAAGAAAAACTGTTTTTT. It is translated as CASRRGQGEEKLFF.